The clone carrying this T cell receptor (beta chain) was observed a few times. Its antigen is unknown. This sample is part of a study of T cells after yellow fever vaccination. Study results and limitations: Clonotype sharing between CD4 and CD8 compartments was small.

TCRdb itself ran the 5' RACE reads through MiXCR, one entry per CDR3 protein. The data contain about 550,000 distinct CDR3 sequences, less than 20% of them singletons. The CDR3 is made up of 13 amino acids. Trimming left V 6 bases short and J 7 bases short, with 16 bases between. Germline CDR1 is SQVTM and CDR2 is ANQGSEA. V is TRBV29-1 and J is TRBJ2-1, with a weak D call TRBD1 (6 bases). Here the sequenced sample was PBMCs, taken 15 days after the yellow fever booster vaccination. This receptor was identified in a young man who received the YFV17D yellow fever vaccine. This CDR3 reads CSVGQRIGNEQFF. CDR3 in DNA: TGCAGCGTAGGACAGAGGATAGGAAATGAGCAGTTCTTC.